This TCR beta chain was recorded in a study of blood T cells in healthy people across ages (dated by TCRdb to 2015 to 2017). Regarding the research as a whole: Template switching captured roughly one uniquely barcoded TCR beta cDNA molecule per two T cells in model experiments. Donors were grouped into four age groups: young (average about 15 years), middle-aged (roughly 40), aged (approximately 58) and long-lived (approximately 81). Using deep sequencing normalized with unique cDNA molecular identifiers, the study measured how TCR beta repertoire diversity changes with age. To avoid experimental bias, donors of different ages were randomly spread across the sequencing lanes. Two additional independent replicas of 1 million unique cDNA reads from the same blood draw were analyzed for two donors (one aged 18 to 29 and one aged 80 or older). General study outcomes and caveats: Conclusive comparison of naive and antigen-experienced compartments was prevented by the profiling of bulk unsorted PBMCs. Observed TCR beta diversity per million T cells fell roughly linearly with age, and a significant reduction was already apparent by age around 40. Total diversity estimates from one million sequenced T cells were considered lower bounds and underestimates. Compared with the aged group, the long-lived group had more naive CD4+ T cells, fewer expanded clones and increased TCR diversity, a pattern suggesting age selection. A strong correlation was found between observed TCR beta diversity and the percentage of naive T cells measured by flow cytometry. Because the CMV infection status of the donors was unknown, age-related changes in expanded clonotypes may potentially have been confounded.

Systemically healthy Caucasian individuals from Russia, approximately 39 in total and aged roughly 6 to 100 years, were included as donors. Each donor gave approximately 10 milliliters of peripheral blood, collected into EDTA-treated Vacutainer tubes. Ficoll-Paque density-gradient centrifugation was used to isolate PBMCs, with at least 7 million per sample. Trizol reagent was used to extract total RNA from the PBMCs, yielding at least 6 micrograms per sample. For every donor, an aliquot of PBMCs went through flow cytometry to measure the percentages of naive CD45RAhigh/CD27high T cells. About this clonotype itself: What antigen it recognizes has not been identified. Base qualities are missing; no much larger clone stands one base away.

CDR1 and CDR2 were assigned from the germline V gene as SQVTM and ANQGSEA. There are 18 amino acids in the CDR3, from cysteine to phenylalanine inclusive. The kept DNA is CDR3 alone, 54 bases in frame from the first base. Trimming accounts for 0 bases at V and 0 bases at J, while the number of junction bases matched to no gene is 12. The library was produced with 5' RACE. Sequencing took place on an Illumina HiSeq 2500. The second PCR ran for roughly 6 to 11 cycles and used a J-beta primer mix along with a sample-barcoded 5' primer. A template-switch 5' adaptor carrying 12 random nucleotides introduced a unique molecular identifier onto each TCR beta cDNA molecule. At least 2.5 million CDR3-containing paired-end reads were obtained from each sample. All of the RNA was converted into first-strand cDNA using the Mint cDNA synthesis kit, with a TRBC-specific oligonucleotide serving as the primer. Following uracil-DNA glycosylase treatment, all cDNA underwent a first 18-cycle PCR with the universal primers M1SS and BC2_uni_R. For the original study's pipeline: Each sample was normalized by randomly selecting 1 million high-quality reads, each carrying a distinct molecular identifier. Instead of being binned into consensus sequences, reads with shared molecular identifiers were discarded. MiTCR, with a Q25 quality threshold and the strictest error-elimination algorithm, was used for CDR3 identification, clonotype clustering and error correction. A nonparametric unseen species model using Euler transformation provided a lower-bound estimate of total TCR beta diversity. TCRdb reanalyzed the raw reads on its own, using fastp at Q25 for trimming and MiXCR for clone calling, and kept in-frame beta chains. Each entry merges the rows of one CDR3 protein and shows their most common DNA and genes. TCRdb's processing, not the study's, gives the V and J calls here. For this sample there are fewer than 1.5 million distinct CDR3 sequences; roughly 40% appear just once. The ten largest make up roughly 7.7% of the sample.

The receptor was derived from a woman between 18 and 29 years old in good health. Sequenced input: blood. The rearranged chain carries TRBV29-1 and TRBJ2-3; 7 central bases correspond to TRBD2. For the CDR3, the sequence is CSVEDRMEGLLSTDTQYF. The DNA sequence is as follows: TGCAGCGTTGAAGATCGGATGGAGGGACTACTAAGCACAGATACGCAGTATTTT.